Shown below are 4 T cell receptor beta chains from a single sample sequenced in a study of long-term antiretroviral therapy in people with HIV. Investigators performed immunoSEQ version v3.0 at survey level. Generated by immunoSEQ multiplex PCR, the TCRdb table keeps only in-frame clones and is missing some. The sample includes about 30,000 clones, approximately 81% of them seen just once. The sample here was unsorted PBMCs, taken 3 years after starting antiretroviral therapy. These receptors came from a man aged 40-50 years with HIV.

This rearrangement joins TRBV9 to TRBJ2-7; 7 bases agree with TRBD1. CDR1 SGDLS and CDR2 YYNGEE come from the germline V gene. The V and J ends lost 3 bases and 0 bases, in that order; junction bases with no gene match: 3. The CDR3 has 14 residues. The CDR3 sequence: CASSATGSSYEQYF. CDR3 bases: TGTGCCAGCAGCGCGACAGGGAGCTCCTACGAGCAGTACTTC.

The genes are TRBV11-2 and TRBJ2-2; D is unclear. The germline CDR1 and CDR2 sequences are SGHAT and FQNNGV. Trimming pared 4 bases from V and 6 bases from J, leaving 12 bases between. The CDR3 loop spans 14 amino acids. This CDR3 reads CASSSLRRPGELFF. The CDR3 nucleotides read TGTGCCAGCAGCTCCCTCCGGCGACCCGGGGAGCTGTTTTTT.

CDR3 DNA sequence: TGTGCCAGCAGCTTCAGGATTGCGGATGGCTACACCTTC. Its translation is CASSFRIADGYTF. This chain uses TRBV7-2 with TRBJ1-2; no firm D call. The CDR3 loop spans 13 amino acids. Trimming took off 3 bases at V and 6 bases at J, with 11 bases between the two ends. The germline V gene has CDR1 SGHTA and CDR2 FQGNSA.

This clone was counted a single time. The genes are TRBV13 and TRBJ2-3; D gene unclear. Germline V gene lookup returns CDR1 PRHDT and CDR2 FYEKMQ (reference sequence). The CDR3 contains 14 residues. V was shortened by 3 bases and J by 0 bases, with 7 bases between the two germline ends. CDR3 residues: CASSFRGSTDTQYF. The CDR3 DNA follows: TGTGCCAGCAGCTTTCGTGGAAGCACAGATACGCAGTATTTT.